These 18 T cell receptor beta chains share one sample of origin, sequenced in a study of beta chain features in type 1 diabetes. The authors reverse transcribed all of the isolated RNA, so sequencing captured expressed TCRB transcripts. Measured with immunoSEQ multiplex PCR; TCRdb has only the in-frame clones, and not every one. The table shows 160,000 or so clones, with about 9.1% occurring only once. Sequencing used central memory CD4+ T cells from blood. Source of these receptors: a woman aged 18-35 years in good health.

The V call is TRBV5-1, the J call TRBJ1-2; 10 positions match TRBD1. The trim removed 0 bases at V and 0 bases at J, leaving 5 bases unmatched. The CDR3 extends over 17 amino acids. The germline gives CDR1 SGHRS, CDR2 YFSETQ. For the CDR3, the DNA is TGCGCCAGCAGCTTGGGGGACAGGGGCAGAGCTAACTATGGCTACACCTTC. This sequence encodes CASSLGDRGRANYGYTF.

This clone occurred a few times. The same CDR3 is also encoded by other DNA sequences in this sample. This chain links TRBV5-1 with TRBJ2-3; D remains unclear. The germline V gene has CDR1 SGHRS and CDR2 YFSETQ. V shed 0 bases and J shed 0 bases, with 5 bases lying between them. CDR3 length equals 14 residues. DNA for the CDR3: TGCGCCAGCAGCTTGGGTACTAGCACAGATACGCAGTATTTT. It is translated as CASSLGTSTDTQYF.

This clone was seen a few times. The CDR3 coding sequence is TGTGCCAGCAGCTTCGGGGGGACCCAGTACTTC. Its translation: CASSFGGTQYF. The V and J genes are TRBV5-4 and TRBJ2-5, with D possibly matching TRBD2 (6 bases). This CDR3 region has 11 residues. The V end lost 2 bases, the J end lost 7 bases, and 6 bases lay between the germline ends. Germline V gene sequence: CDR1 SGHNT, CDR2 YYREEE (reference sequence).

This clone turned up a few times. V is TRBV5-8 and J is TRBJ2-4; 7 bases fit TRBD1. Germline loops: CDR1 SGHTS, CDR2 YDEGEE. Trimming removed 5 bases from V and 0 bases from J; junction bases left unmatched: 8. The CDR3 is 16 residues long. CDR3 coding DNA: TGTGCCAGCAGAAGAGGACAGGCCCTAGCCAAAAACATTCAGTACTTC. It is translated as CASRRGQALAKNIQYF.

The rearrangement uses TRBV20-1 and TRBJ2-5; a weak D match, TRBD1 (5 bases). The CDR3 has 11 amino acids. Trimming took off 5 bases at V and 1 base at J, with 5 bases between the two ends. Germline V CDR1 and CDR2: DFQATT, SNEGSKA (reference sequence). CDR3 DNA sequence: TGCAGTGCTGGGGCCCAAGAGACCCAGTACTTC. Translating it yields CSAGAQETQYF.

The genes are TRBV30 and TRBJ2-2; 7 bases align to TRBD2. Germline trimming cut 4 bases from V and 5 bases from J; bases unmatched to any gene: 13. Germline lookup yields CDR1 GTSNPN and CDR2 SVGIG (reference sequence). This CDR3 spans 16 amino acids. In DNA form, the CDR3 reads TGTGCCTGGAAGGCGGGTAAAAGCGGGGTTACCGGGGAGCTGTTTTTT. Protein sequence: CAWKAGKSGVTGELFF.

The gene calls are TRBV4-3 and TRBJ1-2, with TRBD1 as a possible D gene (6 bases). V dropped 5 bases and J dropped 5 bases, with 12 bases sitting between them. CDR1 and CDR2 (germline): LGHNA, YSLEER. This CDR3 spans 13 amino acids. CDR3 region: CASSREGTYGYTF. The CDR3 coding sequence is TGCGCCAGCAGCAGGGAGGGGACATATGGCTACACCTTC.

This chain connects TRBV5-1 to TRBJ2-3; TRBD2 matches at 14 bases. The CDR3 has 16 amino acids. Germline CDR1 reads SGHRS; CDR2 reads YFSETQ. J gave up 4 bases and V 0 bases, and 1 base lay outside the gene matches. CDR3 protein: CASSLGTSGRSDTQYF. The CDR3 coding sequence is TGCGCCAGCAGCTTGGGGACTAGCGGGAGGTCAGATACGCAGTATTTT.

This clone appeared a few times. This chain links TRBV9 with TRBJ2-3; TRBD2 matches 8 bases. This CDR3 has 15 residues. Germline values: CDR1 SGDLS, CDR2 YYNGEE. The V gene end was trimmed by 8 bases and the J gene end by 3 bases; junction bases not matched to a gene: 11. CDR3 nucleotide sequence: TGTGCCAGTAAAAAAGCGGGAGTGGAGACAGATACGCAGTATTTT. Its protein is CASKKAGVETDTQYF.

V is TRBV19 and J is TRBJ2-7, with D maybe TRBD2 (6 bases). Trimming removed 5 bases from V and 0 bases from J, with 8 bases in between. Germline assignment: CDR1 LNHDA and CDR2 SQIVND (reference sequence). The CDR3 consists of 13 residues. The CDR3 spells CASSQTSSYEQYF. The CDR3 nucleotides read TGTGCCAGTAGTCAGACTAGCTCCTACGAGCAGTACTTC.

V usage is TRBV14 and J usage is TRBJ2-7, with 7 nucleotides matching TRBD1. The V segment lost 3 bases and the J segment 3 bases; nucleotides outside the gene matches: 2. The CDR3 covers 13 residues. Germline V gene data show CDR1 as SGHDN and CDR2 as FVKESK. The CDR3 spells CASSHRQGYEQYF. DNA for the CDR3: TGTGCCAGCAGCCATAGACAGGGCTACGAGCAGTACTTC. Supplemented by reference TRBV14 and TRBJ2-7, the full variable domain reads EAGVTQFPSHSVIEKGQTVTLRCDPISGHDNLYWYRRVMGKEIKFLLHFVKESKQDESGMPNNRFLAERTGGTYSTLKVQPAELEDSGVYFCASSHRQGYEQYFGPGTRLTVT.

This rearrangement joins TRBV2 to TRBJ2-7; the match to TRBD1 covers 7 bases. V lost 6 bases and J lost 2; bases outside the gene matches: 7. The CDR3 is made up of 14 amino acids. Germline V gene data show CDR1 as SNHLY and CDR2 as FYNNEI. The CDR3 DNA sequence: TGTGCCAGCAGGGCACAGGGGATCACCTACGAGCAGTACTTC. It translates to CASRAQGITYEQYF.

The chain has TRBV14 and TRBJ1-6, with 10 nucleotides matching TRBD1. Germline CDR1 SGHDN, CDR2 FVKESK. The V gene end was trimmed by 5 bases and the J gene end by 5 bases; junction bases not matched to a gene: 9. This CDR3 has 17 residues. The CDR3 loop reads CASSERQGARDNSPLHF. The DNA of the CDR3 is TGTGCCAGCAGCGAGAGACAGGGGGCAAGAGATAATTCACCCCTCCACTTT.

The J gene is TRBJ1-6, the V gene TRBV18, with a tentative D call TRBD1 (6 bases). CDR1 and CDR2 from the germline V gene are KGHSH and LQKENI. V was shortened by 5 bases and J by 10 bases, with 15 bases between the two germline ends. This CDR3 comprises 14 residues. The CDR3 region is CASSADSGGSPLHF. The CDR3 DNA sequence: TGTGCCAGCTCAGCGGACAGCGGGGGGTCACCCCTCCACTTT.

The table lists this clone with a few counts. The same CDR3 also results from other DNA sequences found in this sample. V usage is TRBV7-9 and J usage is TRBJ2-3; the D gene is possibly TRBD1 (5 bases). The CDR3 contains 13 residues. CDR1 is SEHNR, CDR2 FQNEAQ, per germline (reference sequence). Deletions cut 2 bases from V and 3 bases from J, with 6 bases between. In DNA, the CDR3 is TGTGCCAGCAGCTTACAGGGAACAGATACGCAGTATTTT. This gives the protein CASSLQGTDTQYF.

This clone was recorded only once. A read error may explain this, as a much larger clone is one base away. The chain joins TRBV4-2 to TRBJ2-1; 7 positions agree with TRBD1. The germline gives CDR1 LGHNA, CDR2 YNFKEQ. The CDR3 is 14 amino acids. The junction had 8 bases not matched to a gene; V was cut back by 0 bases and J by 12 bases. The CDR3 nucleotides read TGTGCCAGCAGCCAAGAACAGGGGCTCGAGGGGCAGTTCTTC. This translates into CASSQEQGLEGQFF.

This clone has just a few counts. V usage is TRBV4-3 and J usage is TRBJ1-3; 7 bases are shared with TRBD1. The CDR3 loop spans 16 amino acids. The V and J ends lost 3 bases and 0 bases, in that order; junction bases with no gene match: 5. The germline CDR1 and CDR2 sequences are LGHNA and YSLEER. The CDR3 coding sequence is TGCGCCAGCAGCCAGGGGACAGCAGGCTCTGGAAACACCATATATTTT. Protein: CASSQGTAGSGNTIYF.

V and J are TRBV2 and TRBJ2-5; D is possibly TRBD1 (6 bases). In germline, CDR1 is SNHLY, CDR2 FYNNEI. The germline V and J ends were trimmed by 4 bases and 1 base, with 13 bases remaining between them. The CDR3 runs to 15 residues. The CDR3 reads CASSGQASLQETQYF. The CDR3 DNA reads TGTGCCAGCAGTGGACAGGCCTCTCTCCAAGAGACCCAGTACTTC.